This TCR beta chain is from a study of human T cells and chemical hapten exposure. About the research overall: Enrolled patients were predominantly female and had alopecia areata, totalis or universalis.

Authors' processing steps: Between about 23,224 and 700,000 TCRs appeared in each sample, and the median stood at roughly 100,000. One entry per CDR3 protein results from TCRdb running MiXCR on the RACE reads. The V and J calls were not made by the authors but by TCRdb's processing. This table holds more than 110,000 distinct CDR3 sequences, 12% found once. Regarding time point: patch test 2, 6 weeks after DPC sensitization. Treatment denoted: therapeutic diphenylcyclopropenone sensitization with weekly scalp DPC. The CDR3 is made up of 15 amino acids. Germline-derived CDR1 and CDR2 are MNHEY and SVGEGT. The germline V and J ends were trimmed by 5 bases and 2 bases, with 15 bases remaining between them.

The sample consisted of whole blood, taken in connection with sensitization to the hapten diphenylcyclopropenone (DPC). The source of this sequence is a woman between 50 and 59 years old with alopecia areata. Some clones in this sample may be carry-over from other donors' samples. The V and J genes are TRBV6-2 or TRBV6-3 and TRBJ1-2; D unclear. In DNA form, the CDR3 reads TGTGCCAGCAGTACGGACGGCTTACCAAACTATGGCTACACCTTC. Protein sequence: CASSTDGLPNYGYTF.